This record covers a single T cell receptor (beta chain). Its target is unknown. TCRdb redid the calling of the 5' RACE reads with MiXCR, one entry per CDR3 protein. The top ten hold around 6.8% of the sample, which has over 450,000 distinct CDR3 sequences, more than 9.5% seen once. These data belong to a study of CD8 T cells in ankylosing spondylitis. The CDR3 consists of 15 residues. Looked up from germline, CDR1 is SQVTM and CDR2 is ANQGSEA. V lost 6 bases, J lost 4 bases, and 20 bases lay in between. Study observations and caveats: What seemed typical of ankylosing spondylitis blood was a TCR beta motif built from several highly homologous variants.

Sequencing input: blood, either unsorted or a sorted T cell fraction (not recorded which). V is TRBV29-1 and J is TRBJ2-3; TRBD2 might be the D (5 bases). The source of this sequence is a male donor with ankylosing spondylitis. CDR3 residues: CSVVKGSMRADTQYF. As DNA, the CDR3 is TGCAGCGTCGTGAAGGGATCCATGAGGGCAGATACGCAGTATTTT.